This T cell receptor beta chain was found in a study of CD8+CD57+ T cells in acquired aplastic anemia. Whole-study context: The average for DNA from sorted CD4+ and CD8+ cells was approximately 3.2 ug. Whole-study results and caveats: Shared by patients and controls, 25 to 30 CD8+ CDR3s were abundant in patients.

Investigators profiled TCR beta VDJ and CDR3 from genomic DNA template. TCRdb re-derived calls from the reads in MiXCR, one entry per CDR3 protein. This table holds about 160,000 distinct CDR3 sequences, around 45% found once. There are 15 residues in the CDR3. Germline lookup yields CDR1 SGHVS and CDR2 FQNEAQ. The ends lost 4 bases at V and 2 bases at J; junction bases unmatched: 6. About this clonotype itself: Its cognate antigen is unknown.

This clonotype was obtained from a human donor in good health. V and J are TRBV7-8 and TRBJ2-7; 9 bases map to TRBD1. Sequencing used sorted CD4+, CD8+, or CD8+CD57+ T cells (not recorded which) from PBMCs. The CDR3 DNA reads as TGTGCCAGCAGCTACATAGACAGGGGGACCTACGAGCAGTACTTC. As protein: CASSYIDRGTYEQYF. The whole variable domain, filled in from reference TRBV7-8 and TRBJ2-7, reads GAGVSQSPRYKVAKRGQDVALRCDPISGHVSLFWYQQALGQGPEFLTYFQNEAQLDKSGLPSDRFFAERPEGSVSTLKIQRTQQEDSAVYLCASSYIDRGTYEQYFGPGTRLTVT.